This is a list of T cell receptor beta chains from one sample in a study of blood T cell repertoires in COVID-19. Sequencing was performed with immunoSEQ multiplex PCR; in TCRdb, only in-frame clones are kept and a portion is missing. The sample records around 210,000 clones, roughly 88% being singletons. The specimen sequenced was peripheral blood. The receptors shown here come from a man between 18 and 29 years old with active or convalescent COVID-19. Both conserved end residues are trimmed from each CDR3. A D gene is named only where the DNA matches it firmly. Rows may omit the clone size; those that give it use once, few, many or a size class.

CDR3 protein | clone size | J gene | V gene | D gene
ASSQDGGIYNEQF | - | TRBJ2-1 | TRBV4-3 | -
ASSRGQVYEQY | - | TRBJ2-7 | TRBV12-3/TRBV12-4 | -
ASSLVGGVNTEAF | - | TRBJ1-1 | TRBV5-1 | -
ATSGRGGGYT | - | TRBJ1-2 | TRBV15 | -
ASSLDPDRVSSYEQY | - | TRBJ2-7 | TRBV11-3 | TRBD1
ASSLTRDEAF | - | TRBJ1-1 | TRBV13 | -
ASSYAVTGAYEQY | - | TRBJ2-7 | TRBV6-5 | TRBD1
ASSTNSRNQPQH | - | TRBJ1-5 | TRBV21-1 | -
ASSQQTGSNQPQH | - | TRBJ1-5 | TRBV6-1 | -
ASSAGQGSYEQY | - | TRBJ2-7 | TRBV25-1 | TRBD1
ASSTYQPQH | once | TRBJ1-5 | TRBV6-5 | -
ASSQDRGRDYQETQY | - | TRBJ2-5 | TRBV27 | TRBD1
SARGGAEAF | - | TRBJ1-1 | TRBV20-1 | -
AWSGTGEKNIQY | - | TRBJ2-4 | TRBV30 | TRBD1
ASSTPGARRVNPQH | - | TRBJ1-5 | TRBV19 | -
AWSASFNEQF | - | TRBJ2-1 | TRBV30 | -
ASSLAAGNGYT | - | TRBJ1-2 | TRBV27 | -
ASSLTGLGSYGYT | few | TRBJ1-2 | TRBV27 | -
ASSLQGTGADYT | - | TRBJ1-2 | TRBV7-2 | TRBD1
ASSLAGNPNTEAF | - | TRBJ1-1 | TRBV5-8 | -
ASSAGVWDTEAF | - | TRBJ1-1 | TRBV19 | -
ASSIARQGGQPQH | - | TRBJ1-5 | TRBV19 | TRBD1
ASSLGVRVGTEAF | many | TRBJ1-1 | TRBV5-6 | -
ASSFNRGTEAF | - | TRBJ1-1 | TRBV27 | -
ASSFGTGNYNEQF | many | TRBJ2-1 | TRBV7-8 | TRBD1
AAGRTGELF | - | TRBJ2-2 | TRBV6-5 | -
ASSQDINQPQH | few | TRBJ1-5 | TRBV3-1/TRBV3-2 | -
SVGFQGSDNYGYT | - | TRBJ1-2 | TRBV29-1 | -
ASSLVGTGGANVLT | - | TRBJ2-6 | TRBV7-2 | TRBD1
ASSRASGTYEQY | - | TRBJ2-7 | TRBV18 | -
ASSQVGTSGIGQETQY | - | TRBJ2-5 | TRBV3-1/TRBV3-2 | TRBD2
ASNPAGGAATEAF | - | TRBJ1-1 | TRBV7-2 | TRBD1
ASTRDRGRMPTEAF | once | TRBJ1-1 | TRBV28 | TRBD1
SDLRDSTSGNTIY | - | TRBJ1-3 | TRBV29-1 | TRBD1
ASSPGQGSSVKLF | - | TRBJ1-4 | TRBV7-2 | TRBD1
ASSEQDSQRQF | - | TRBJ2-1 | TRBV9 | -
ASRTLGQHGYT | - | TRBJ1-2 | TRBV6-5 | TRBD1
ASSTQGNQPQH | - | TRBJ1-5 | TRBV14 | -
ASSSQGSGNTIY | - | TRBJ1-3 | TRBV5-1 | -
ASSTGTRVDIDYGYT | - | TRBJ1-2 | TRBV5-1 | -
ASTSRPGDTDSPLH | - | TRBJ1-6 | TRBV28 | -